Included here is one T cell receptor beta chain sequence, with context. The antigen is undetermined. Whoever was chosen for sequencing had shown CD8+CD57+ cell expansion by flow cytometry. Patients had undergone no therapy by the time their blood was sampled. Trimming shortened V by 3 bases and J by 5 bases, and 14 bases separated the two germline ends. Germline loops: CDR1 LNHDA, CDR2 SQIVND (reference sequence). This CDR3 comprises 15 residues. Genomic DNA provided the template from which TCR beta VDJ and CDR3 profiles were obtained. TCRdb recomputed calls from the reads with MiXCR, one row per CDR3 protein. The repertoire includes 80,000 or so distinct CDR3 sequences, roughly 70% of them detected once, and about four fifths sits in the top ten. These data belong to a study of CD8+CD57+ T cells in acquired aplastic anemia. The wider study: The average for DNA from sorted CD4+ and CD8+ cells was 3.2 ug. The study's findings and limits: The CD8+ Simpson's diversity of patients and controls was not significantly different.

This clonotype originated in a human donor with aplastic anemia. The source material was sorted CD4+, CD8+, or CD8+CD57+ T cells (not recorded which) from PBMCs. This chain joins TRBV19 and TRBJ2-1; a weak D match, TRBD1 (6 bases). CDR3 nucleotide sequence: TGTGCCAGTAGTATGGGCCTTTCAGGGGACAATGAGCAGTTCTTC. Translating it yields CASSMGLSGDNEQFF.